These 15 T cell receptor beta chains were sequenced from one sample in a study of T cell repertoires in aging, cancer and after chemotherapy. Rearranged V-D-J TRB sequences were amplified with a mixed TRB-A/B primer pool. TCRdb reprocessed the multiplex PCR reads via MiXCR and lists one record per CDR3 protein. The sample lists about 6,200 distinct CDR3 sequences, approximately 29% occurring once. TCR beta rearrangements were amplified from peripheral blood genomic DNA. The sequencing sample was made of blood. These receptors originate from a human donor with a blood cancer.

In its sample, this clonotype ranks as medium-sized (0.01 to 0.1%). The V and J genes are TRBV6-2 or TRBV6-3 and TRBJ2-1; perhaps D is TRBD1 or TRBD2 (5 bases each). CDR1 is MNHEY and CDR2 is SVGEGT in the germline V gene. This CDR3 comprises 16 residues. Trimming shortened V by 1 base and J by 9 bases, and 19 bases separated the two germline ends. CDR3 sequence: CASSYYPGTDPPEQFF. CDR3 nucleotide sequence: TGTGCCAGCAGTTACTACCCAGGGACCGATCCCCCTGAGCAGTTCTTC.

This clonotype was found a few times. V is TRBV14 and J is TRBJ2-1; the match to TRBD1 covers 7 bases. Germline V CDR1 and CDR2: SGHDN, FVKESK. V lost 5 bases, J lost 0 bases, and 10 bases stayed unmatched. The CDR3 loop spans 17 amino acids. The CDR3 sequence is CASSTWTGDSSYNEQFF. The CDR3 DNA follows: TGTGCCAGCAGCACCTGGACAGGAGATAGCTCCTACAATGAGCAGTTCTTC. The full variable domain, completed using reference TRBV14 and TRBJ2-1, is EAGVTQFPSHSVIEKGQTVTLRCDPISGHDNLYWYRRVMGKEIKFLLHFVKESKQDESGMPNNRFLAERTGGTYSTLKVQPAELEDSGVYFCASSTWTGDSSYNEQFFGPGTRLTVL.

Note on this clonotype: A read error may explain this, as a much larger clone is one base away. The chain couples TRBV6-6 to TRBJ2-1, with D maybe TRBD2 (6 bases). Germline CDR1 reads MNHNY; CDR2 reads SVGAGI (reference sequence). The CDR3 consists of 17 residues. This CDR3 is CASSYFSAGSFGNVQFF. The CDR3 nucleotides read TGTGCCAGCAGTTACTTCTCTGCCGGGAGCTTCGGGAATGTGCAGTTCTTC.

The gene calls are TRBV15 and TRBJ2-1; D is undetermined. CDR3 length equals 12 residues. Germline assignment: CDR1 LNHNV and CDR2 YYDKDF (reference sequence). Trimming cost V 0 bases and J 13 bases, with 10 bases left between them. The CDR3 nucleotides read TGTGCCACCAGCAGAGATTATTTACCCCAGTTCTTC. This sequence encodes CATSRDYLPQFF.

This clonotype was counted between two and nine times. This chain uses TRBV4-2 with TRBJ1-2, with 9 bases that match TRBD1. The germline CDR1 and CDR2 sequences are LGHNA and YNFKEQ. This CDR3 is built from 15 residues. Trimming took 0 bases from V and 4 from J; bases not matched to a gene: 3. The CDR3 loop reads CASSQELGQGYGYTF. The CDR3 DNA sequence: TGTGCCAGCAGCCAAGAATTGGGACAGGGCTATGGCTACACCTTC.

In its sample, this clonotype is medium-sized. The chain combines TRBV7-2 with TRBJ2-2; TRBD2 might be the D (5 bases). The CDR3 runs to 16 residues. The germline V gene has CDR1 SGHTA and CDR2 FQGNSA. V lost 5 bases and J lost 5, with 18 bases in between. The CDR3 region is CASSHPQRPWTGELFF. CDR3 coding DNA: TGTGCCAGCAGCCACCCCCAGCGGCCGTGGACCGGGGAGCTGTTTTTT.

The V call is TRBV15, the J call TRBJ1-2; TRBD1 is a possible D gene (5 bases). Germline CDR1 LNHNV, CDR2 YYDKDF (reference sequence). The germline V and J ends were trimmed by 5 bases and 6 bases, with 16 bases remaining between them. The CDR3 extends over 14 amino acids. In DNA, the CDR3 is TGTGCCACCAGCGGAATCCCCAGGGAAGATGGCTACACCTTC. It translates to CATSGIPREDGYTF.

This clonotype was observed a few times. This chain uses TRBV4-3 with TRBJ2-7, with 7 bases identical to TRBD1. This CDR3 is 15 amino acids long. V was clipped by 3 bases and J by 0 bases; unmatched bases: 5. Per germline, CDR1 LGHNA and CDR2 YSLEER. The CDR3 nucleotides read TGCGCCAGCAGCCACAGACAGGGTCGCTCCTACGAGCAGTACTTC. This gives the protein CASSHRQGRSYEQYF.

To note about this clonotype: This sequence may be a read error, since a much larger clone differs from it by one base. The CDR3 loop reads CASSPADYGNTIYF. The DNA for the CDR3 is TGTGCCAGCAGCCCCGCAGATTATGGAAACACCATATATTTT. The rearrangement links TRBV6-5 to TRBJ1-3; D is uncertain. CDR1 and CDR2 from the germline V gene are MNHEY and SVGAGI. This CDR3 spans 14 amino acids. The ends were cut back, 6 bases at V and 3 bases at J, with 12 bases in the middle.

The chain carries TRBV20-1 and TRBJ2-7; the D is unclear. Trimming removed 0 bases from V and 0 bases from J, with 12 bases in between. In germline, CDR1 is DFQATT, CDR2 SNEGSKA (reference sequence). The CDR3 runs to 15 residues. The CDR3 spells CSARDLSFSSYEQYF. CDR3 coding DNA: TGCAGTGCTAGAGATCTTAGTTTTAGCTCCTACGAGCAGTACTTC.

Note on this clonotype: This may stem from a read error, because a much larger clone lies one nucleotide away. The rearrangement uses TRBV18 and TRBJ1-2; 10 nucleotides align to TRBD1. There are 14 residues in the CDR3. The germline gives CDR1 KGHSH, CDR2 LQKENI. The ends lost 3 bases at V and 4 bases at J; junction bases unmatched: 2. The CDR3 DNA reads TGTGCCAGCTCACCCCGGACAGGGGGCTATGGCTACACCTTC. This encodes CASSPRTGGYGYTF. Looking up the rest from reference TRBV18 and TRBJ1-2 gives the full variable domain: NAGVMQNPRHLVRRRGQEARLRCSPMKGHSHVYWYRQLPEEGLKFMVYLQKENIIDESGMPKERFSAEFPKEGPSILRIQQVVRGDSAAYFCASSPRTGGYGYTFGSGTRLTVV.

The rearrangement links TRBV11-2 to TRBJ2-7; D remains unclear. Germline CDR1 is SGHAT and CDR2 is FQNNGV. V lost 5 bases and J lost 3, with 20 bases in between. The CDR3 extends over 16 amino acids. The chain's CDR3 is CASSTPLGRRLYEQYF. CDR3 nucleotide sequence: TGTGCCAGCAGCACCCCCCTTGGACGACGGCTCTACGAGCAGTACTTC.

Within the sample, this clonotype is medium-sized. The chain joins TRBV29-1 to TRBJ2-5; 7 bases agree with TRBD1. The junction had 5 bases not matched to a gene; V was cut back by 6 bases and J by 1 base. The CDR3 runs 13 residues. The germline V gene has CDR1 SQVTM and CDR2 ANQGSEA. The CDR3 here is CSVDSGGQETQYF. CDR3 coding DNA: TGCAGCGTCGATTCAGGGGGCCAAGAGACCCAGTACTTC.

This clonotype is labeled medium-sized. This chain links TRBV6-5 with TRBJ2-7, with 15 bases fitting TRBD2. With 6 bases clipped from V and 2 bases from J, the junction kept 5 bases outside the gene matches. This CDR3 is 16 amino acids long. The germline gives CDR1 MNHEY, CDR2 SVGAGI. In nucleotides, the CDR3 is TGTGCCAGCAGGGGACTAGCGGGAGGACGGCCCTACGAGCAGTACTTC. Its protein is CASRGLAGGRPYEQYF.

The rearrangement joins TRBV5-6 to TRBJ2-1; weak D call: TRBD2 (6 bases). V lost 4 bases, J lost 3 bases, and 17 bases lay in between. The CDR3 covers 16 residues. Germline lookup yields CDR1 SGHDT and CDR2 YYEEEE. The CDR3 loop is CASSPEYSGFYNEQFF. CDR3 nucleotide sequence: TGTGCCAGCAGCCCTGAATATAGCGGATTCTACAATGAGCAGTTCTTC.